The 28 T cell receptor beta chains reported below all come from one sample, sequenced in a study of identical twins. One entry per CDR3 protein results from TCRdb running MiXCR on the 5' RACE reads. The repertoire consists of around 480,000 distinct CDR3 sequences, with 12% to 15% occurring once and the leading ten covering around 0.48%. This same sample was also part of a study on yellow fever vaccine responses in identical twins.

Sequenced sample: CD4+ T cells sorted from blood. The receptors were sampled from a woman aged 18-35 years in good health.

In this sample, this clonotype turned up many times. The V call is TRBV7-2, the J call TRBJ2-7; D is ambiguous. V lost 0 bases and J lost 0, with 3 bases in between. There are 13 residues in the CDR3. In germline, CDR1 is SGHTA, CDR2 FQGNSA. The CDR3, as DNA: TGTGCCAGCAGCTTAGCGCACTCCTACGAGCAGTACTTC. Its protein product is CASSLAHSYEQYF.

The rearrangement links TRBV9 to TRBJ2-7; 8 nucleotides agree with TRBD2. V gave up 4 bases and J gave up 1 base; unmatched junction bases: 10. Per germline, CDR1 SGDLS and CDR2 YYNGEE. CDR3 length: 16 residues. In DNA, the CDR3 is TGTGCCAGCAGCCTCCCGAGCGGGGGCCAATCCTACGAGCAGTACTTC. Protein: CASSLPSGGQSYEQYF.

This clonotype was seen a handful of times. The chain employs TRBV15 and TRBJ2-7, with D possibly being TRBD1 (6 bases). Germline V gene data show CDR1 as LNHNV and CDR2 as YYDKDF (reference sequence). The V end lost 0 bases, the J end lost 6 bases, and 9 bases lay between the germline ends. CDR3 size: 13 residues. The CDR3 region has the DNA TGTGCCACCAGCAGAGATCAGGGGTTCGAGCAGTACTTC. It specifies CATSRDQGFEQYF. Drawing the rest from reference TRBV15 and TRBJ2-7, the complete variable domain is DAMVIQNPRYQVTQFGKPVTLSCSQTLNHNVMYWYQQKSSQAPKLLFHYYDKDFNNEADTPDNFQSRRPNTSFCFLDIRSPGLGDTAMYLCATSRDQGFEQYFGPGTRLTVT.

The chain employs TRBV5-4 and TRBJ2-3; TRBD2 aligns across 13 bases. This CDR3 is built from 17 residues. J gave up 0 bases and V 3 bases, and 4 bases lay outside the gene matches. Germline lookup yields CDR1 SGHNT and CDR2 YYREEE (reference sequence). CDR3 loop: CASSSTSGGRSTDTQYF. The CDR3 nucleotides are TGTGCCAGCAGCTCGACTAGCGGGGGGCGGAGCACAGATACGCAGTATTTT.

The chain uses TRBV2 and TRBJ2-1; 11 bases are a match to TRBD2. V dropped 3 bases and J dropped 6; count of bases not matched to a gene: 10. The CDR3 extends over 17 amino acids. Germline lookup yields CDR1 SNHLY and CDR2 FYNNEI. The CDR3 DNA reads TGTGCCAGCAGTGAGAGTAGGCTAGCGGGAGGTGGCAATGAGCAGTTCTTC. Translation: CASSESRLAGGGNEQFF.

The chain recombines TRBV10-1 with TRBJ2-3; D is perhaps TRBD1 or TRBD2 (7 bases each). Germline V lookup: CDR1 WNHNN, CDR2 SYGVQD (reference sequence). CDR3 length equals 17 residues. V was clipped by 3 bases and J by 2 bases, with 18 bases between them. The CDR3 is CASSEVSRGRATDTQYF. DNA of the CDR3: TGCGCCAGCAGTGAAGTTTCCAGGGGGAGGGCCACAGATACGCAGTATTTT.

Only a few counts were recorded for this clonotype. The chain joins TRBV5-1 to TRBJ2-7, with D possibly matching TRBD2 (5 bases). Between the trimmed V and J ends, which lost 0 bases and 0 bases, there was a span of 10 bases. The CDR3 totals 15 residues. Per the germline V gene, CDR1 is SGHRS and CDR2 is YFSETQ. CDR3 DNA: TGCGCCAGCAGCTTGGAGGTAGGAGGCTCCTACGAGCAGTACTTC. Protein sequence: CASSLEVGGSYEQYF.

CDR3: CSARSGTTYNEQFF. CDR3 DNA sequence: TGCAGTGCTAGATCAGGGACTACCTACAATGAGCAGTTCTTC. The V and J genes are TRBV20-1 and TRBJ2-1, with 7 bases lining up with TRBD2. The CDR3 spans 14 residues. The V gene's germline CDR1 is DFQATT and CDR2 SNEGSKA (reference sequence). The J segment lost 2 bases and the V segment lost 2 bases, leaving 3 bases of the junction unmatched.

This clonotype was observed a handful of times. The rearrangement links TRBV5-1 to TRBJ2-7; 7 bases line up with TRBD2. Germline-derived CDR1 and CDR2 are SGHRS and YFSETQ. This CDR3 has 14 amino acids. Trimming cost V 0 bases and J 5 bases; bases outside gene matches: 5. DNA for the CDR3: TGCGCCAGCAGCTTGGTGGCGGGAGTGGACGAGCAGTACTTC. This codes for CASSLVAGVDEQYF.

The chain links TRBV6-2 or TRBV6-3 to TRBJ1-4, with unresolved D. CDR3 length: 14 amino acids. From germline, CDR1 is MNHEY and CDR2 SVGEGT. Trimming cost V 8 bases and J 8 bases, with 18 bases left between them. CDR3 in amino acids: CASGRAADREKLFF. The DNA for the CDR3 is TGTGCCAGCGGTCGGGCGGCCGACCGGGAAAAACTGTTTTTT.

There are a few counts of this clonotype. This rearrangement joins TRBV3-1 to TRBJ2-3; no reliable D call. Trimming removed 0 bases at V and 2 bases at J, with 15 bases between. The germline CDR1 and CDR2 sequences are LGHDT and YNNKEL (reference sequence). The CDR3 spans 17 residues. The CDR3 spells CASSQDPGRAITDTQYF. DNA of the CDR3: TGTGCCAGCAGCCAAGATCCAGGTCGGGCAATCACAGATACGCAGTATTTT.

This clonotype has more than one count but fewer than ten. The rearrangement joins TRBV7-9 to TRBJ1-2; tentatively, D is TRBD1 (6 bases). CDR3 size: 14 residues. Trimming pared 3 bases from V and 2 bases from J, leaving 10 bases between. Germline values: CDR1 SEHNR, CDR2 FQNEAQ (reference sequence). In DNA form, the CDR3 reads TGTGCCAGCAGCTTGAGCAGGGGAAACTATGGCTACACCTTC. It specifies CASSLSRGNYGYTF.

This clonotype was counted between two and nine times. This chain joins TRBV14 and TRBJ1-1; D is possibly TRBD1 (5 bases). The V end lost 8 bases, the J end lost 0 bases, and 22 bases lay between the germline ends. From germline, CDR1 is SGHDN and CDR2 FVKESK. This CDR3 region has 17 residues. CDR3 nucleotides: TGTGCCAGCGCCCCAGGACCGTGGGGCAACATGAACACTGAAGCTTTCTTT. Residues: CASAPGPWGNMNTEAFF.

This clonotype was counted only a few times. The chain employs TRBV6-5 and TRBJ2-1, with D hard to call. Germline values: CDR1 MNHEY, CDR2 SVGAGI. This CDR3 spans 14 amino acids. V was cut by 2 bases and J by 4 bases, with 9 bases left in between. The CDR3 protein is CASSYRRGYNEQFF. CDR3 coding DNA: TGTGCCAGCAGTTACCGACGTGGGTACAATGAGCAGTTCTTC.

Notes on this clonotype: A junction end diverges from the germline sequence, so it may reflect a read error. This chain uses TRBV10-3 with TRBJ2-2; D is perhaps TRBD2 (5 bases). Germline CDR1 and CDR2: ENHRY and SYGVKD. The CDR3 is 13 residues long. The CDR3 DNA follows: TGTGCCATCAATGAGGGCCCGGACGGGGAGCTGTTTTTT. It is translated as CAINEGPDGELFF.

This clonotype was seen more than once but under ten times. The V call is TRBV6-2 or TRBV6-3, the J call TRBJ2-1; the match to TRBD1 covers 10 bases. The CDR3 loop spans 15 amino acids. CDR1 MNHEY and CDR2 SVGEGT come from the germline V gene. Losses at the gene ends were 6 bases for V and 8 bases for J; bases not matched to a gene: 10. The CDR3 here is CASRGGTGAGDEQFF. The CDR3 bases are TGTGCCAGCAGGGGTGGGACAGGGGCAGGGGATGAGCAGTTCTTC.

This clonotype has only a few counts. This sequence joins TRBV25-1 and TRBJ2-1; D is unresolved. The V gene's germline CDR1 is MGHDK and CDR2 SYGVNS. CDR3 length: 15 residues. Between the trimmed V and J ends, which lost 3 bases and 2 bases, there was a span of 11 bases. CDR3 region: CASSDSRVPYNEQFF. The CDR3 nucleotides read TGTGCCAGCAGTGATAGTCGGGTTCCCTACAATGAGCAGTTCTTC.

The CDR3 DNA is TGCAGTGCTATACCCCTCGGGGAGACCCAGTACTTC. Translation gives CSAIPLGETQYF. The chain links TRBV20-1 to TRBJ2-5; D is uncertain. The CDR3 consists of 12 residues. From germline, CDR1 is DFQATT and CDR2 SNEGSKA (reference sequence). V lost 4 bases to trimming and J lost 5 bases, with 11 bases between them.

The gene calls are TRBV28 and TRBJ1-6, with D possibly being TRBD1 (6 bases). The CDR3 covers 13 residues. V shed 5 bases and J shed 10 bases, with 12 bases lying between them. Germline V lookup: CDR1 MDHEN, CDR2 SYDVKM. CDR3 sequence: CASSGTIVSPLHF. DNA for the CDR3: TGTGCCAGCAGTGGGACAATAGTCTCACCCCTCCACTTT.

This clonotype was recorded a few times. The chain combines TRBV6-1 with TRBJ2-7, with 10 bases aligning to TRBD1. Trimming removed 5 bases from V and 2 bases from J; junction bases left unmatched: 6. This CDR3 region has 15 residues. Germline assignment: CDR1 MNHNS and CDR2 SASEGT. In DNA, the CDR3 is TGTGCCAGCAGTAAGGGACAGGGGTTGCCCTACGAGCAGTACTTC. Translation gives CASSKGQGLPYEQYF.

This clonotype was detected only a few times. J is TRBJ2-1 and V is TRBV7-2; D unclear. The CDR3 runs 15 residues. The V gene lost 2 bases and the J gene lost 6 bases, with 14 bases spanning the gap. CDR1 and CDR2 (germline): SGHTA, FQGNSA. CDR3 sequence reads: CASSLKVVVRNEQFF. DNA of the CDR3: TGTGCCAGCAGCTTAAAGGTTGTGGTGCGCAATGAGCAGTTCTTC.

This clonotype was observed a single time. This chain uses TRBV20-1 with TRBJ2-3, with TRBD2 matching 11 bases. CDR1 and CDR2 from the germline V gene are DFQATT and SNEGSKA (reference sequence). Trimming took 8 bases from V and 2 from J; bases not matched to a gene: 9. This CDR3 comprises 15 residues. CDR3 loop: CSQMKTSGNTDTQYF. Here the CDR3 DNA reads TGCAGTCAAATGAAGACTAGCGGGAACACAGATACGCAGTATTTT.

CDR3 loop: CASSLGGTRYTDTQYF. Here the CDR3 DNA reads TGCGCCAGCAGCTTGGGAGGGACTCGGTACACAGATACGCAGTATTTT. The V gene is TRBV5-1, the J gene TRBJ2-3, with D maybe TRBD2 (6 bases). Germline-derived CDR1 and CDR2 are SGHRS and YFSETQ. V lost 0 bases to trimming and J lost 2 bases, with 13 bases between them. CDR3 length: 16 amino acids. Drawing the rest from reference TRBV5-1 and TRBJ2-3, the complete variable domain is KAGVTQTPRYLIKTRGQQVTLSCSPISGHRSVSWYQQTPGQGLQFLFEYFSETQRNKGNFPGRFSGRQFSNSRSEMNVSTLELGDSALYLCASSLGGTRYTDTQYFGPGTRLTVL.

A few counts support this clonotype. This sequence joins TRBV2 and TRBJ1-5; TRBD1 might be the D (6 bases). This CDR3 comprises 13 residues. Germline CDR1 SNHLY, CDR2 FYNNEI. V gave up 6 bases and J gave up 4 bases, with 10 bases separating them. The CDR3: CASRRTENQPQHF. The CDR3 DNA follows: TGTGCCAGCAGGAGGACAGAGAATCAGCCCCAGCATTTT. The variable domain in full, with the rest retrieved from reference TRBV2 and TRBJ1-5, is EPEVTQTPSHQVTQMGQEVILRCVPISNHLYFYWYRQILGQKVEFLVSFYNNEISEKSEIFDDQFSVERPDGSNFTLKIRSTKLEDSAMYFCASRRTENQPQHFGDGTRLSIL.

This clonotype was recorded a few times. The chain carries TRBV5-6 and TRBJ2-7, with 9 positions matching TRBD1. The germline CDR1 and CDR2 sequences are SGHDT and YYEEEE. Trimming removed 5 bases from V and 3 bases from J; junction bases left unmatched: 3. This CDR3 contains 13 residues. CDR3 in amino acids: CASRTGQGYEQYF. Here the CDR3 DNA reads TGTGCCAGCAGGACGGGACAGGGCTACGAGCAGTACTTC.

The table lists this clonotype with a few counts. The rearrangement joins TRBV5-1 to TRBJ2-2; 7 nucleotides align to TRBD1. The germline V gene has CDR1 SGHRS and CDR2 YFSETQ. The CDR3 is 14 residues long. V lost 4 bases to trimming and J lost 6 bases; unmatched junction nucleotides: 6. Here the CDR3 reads CASSDRDKAGELFF. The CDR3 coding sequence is TGCGCCAGCAGCGACAGGGATAAAGCCGGGGAGCTGTTTTTT.

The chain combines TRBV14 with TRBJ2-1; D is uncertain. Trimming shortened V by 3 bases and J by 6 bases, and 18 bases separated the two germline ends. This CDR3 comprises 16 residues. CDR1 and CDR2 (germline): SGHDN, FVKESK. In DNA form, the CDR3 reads TGTGCCAGCAGCCACATCTCCCTAGGGTCCGGCAATGAGCAGTTCTTC. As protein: CASSHISLGSGNEQFF.

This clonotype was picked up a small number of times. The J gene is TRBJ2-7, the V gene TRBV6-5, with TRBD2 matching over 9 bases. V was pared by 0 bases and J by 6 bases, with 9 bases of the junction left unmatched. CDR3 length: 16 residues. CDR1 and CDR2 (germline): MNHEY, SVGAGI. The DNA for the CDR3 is TGTGCCAGCAGTTACTCGAGCGGGGGGACCCTAAGCGAGCAGTACTTC. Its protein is CASSYSSGGTLSEQYF.